This T cell receptor beta chain was recovered during a study of blood T cell repertoires in COVID-19. On the study more broadly: From the United States, Italy and Spain came samples of acute and convalescent COVID-19. The analysed material was cDNA or gDNA that came from T cells, B-cell-depleted T cells, or PBMCs.

CDR1 is DFQATT and CDR2 is SNEGSKA in the germline V gene (reference sequence). There are 15 residues in the CDR3. In the authors' methods: Scientists estimated how many nucleated cells there were by amplifying reference gene primers. Profiling relied on immunoSEQ multiplex PCR, and the TCRdb table lists in-frame clones only, not all of them. That table supplies the V and J calls and clone size; D and trimming were determined from the DNA. The sample has some 97,000 clones, 90% to 95% seen once. Regarding this clone: A junction boundary mismatches the germline segment, possibly from a read error. At the DNA level, this CDR3 is encoded by other sequences in the same sample as well.

This TCR was sampled from a man aged 60 to 69 with acute or convalescent COVID-19. This chain joins TRBV20-1 and TRBJ2-7; no reliable D call. The source material was peripheral blood. CDR3 DNA sequence: TGCAGTGCTAGTTTACGGAGCCTCACGCCGTACGAGCAGTATTTC. Protein product: CSASLRSLTPYEQYF.